This TCR beta chain was sequenced for a study of molecular identifiers for immune sequencing clone quantification listed by TCRdb under 2018. Study-wide context: For a replicate experiment, the RNA from either 20,000 or 100,000 naive CD8 T cells was divided into five aliquots, and four of those aliquots went on to sequencing. This methods study used CD8 T cells to benchmark TCR RNA copy counting and molecular-identifier clustering-based TCR repertoire sequencing (MIDCIRS). The full study reports these points: The sizes of highly expanded clones could end up underestimated when identical TCR molecules share a barcode. The naive libraries included spiked-in Jurkat TCR RNA (around nine copies' worth), and this Jurkat TCR RNA is not part of the donor repertoire. Spiked-in Jurkat TCR RNA equivalent to a single cell was reported to be detectable even among 750,000 to 1,000,000 naive CD8 T cells. In CMV-specific effector cells, clones with more than 20 RNA copies contained over 98% of molecules, whereas in naive cells such clones contained under 1% of molecules. Modeling gave about 3 recovered TCR RNA copies per cell versus about ten by digital PCR, implying around 33% capture efficiency. Without barcode sub-clustering, chimeric consensus sequences inflated TCR diversity; chimeras reached as high as 47%.

As concerns this clonotype: The clone's antigen remains unknown. Relative to the germline gene, one junction end is altered; a read error may explain this.

CDR1 and CDR2, looked up from the germline V gene (reference sequence), are LNHDA and SQIVND. The CDR3 contains 15 residues, cysteine and phenylalanine counted. The read is trimmed to its CDR3 DNA, 45 bases read in frame from base 1. Libraries of naive CD8 T cells were built from around 18,000 to 910,000 sorted cells, with 10%, 30% or 50% of the purified RNA used. Naive CD8 T cells were FACS-sorted as CD8+CD4-CCR7+CD45RA+ on a BD FACSAria II into RLT Plus buffer. To test detection sensitivity, Jurkat RNA equivalent to under 12 TCR copies was spiked into samples of about 19,000-1,000,000 naive CD8 T cells. CD8 T cells were enriched with RosetteSep CD8+ T Cell Enrichment Cocktail and Ficoll-Paque, followed by ACK red cell lysis. Libraries were constructed by PCR. The sample was run on an Illumina HiSeq 4000. Bulk TCR libraries were made following a previously described method, with the TCR primers given in Table S5. The Qiagen AllPrep DNA/RNA kit was used to purify total RNA. Reads from multiple sequencing runs of the same library were pooled before analysis. Under the source paper's analysis protocol: Only reads with exact TCR constant sequence were kept, trimmed to 150 nt, and grouped by their 12-nt molecular barcodes. Reads within each barcode group were sub-clustered using a 15% Levenshtein threshold, and quality-weighted consensus sequences were constructed for each RNA molecule. Non-functional sequences were removed, as were lower-count sequences one edit away from another. Based on fitting two negative binomial distributions, any barcode sub-cluster with under 20% of the maximum read count was discarded. TCRdb ran its own pipeline on the public reads, namely fastp trimming at Q25 and MiXCR clone calling, and kept in-frame beta chains. Merged by CDR3 protein, the rows form single entries marked with the most common genes and DNA. These V and J calls rely on TCRdb rather than the paper's analysis. The sample yields under 650,000 distinct CDR3 sequences; just under 20% were counted once. The ten largest clones take up approximately 0.9% of the sample.

This receptor was taken from a human donor in good health. Some libraries in this study had Jurkat cell RNA spiked in. Source material: naive CD8+ T cells from blood, with Jurkat cell RNA spiked in. According to the study, the label for this sample's cell subset or site signals: FACS-sorted CD8+CD4-CCR7+CD45RA+ naive T cells. The chain joins TRBV19 to TRBJ1-5; perhaps TRBD1 is the D gene, with 6 bases matching. CDR3 loop: CANSTGTRGNQPQHF. The DNA sequence is as follows: TGTGCCAATAGTACCGGGACCAGGGGTAATCAGCCCCAGCATTTT.